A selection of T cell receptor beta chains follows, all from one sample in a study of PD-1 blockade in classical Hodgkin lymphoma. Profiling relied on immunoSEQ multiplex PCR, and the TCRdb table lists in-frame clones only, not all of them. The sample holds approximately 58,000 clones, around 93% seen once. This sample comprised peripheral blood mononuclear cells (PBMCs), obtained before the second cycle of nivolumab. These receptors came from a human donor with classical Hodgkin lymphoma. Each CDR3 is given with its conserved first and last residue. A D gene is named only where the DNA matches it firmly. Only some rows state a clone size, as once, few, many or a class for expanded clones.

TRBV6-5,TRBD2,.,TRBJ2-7,TGTGCGAGCGGGAGGAGCGCCTACGAGCAGTACTTC,CASGRSAYEQYF
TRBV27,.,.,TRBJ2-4,TGTGCCAGCAGTTTATCCGGGCCCTTCTTAGCCAAAAACATTCAGTACTTC,CASSLSGPFLAKNIQYF
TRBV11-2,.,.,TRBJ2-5,TGTGCCAGCAGGACAGAGAAAGAGACCCAGTACTTC,CASRTEKETQYF
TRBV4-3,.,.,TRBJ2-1,TGCGCCAGCAGCCAAGATATGTGGGGGCTTGGCAATGAGCAGTTCTTC,CASSQDMWGLGNEQFF
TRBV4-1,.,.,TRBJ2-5,TGCGCCAGCAGCCAAGAAGGGGCTCTTCAAGAGACCCAGTACTTC,CASSQEGALQETQYF
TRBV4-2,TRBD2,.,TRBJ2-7,TGTGCCAGCAGCCAAGATCGGATAGCGGGAGTTCGGTTAACCAGCGAGCAGTACTTC,CASSQDRIAGVRLTSEQYF
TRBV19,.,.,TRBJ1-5,TGTGCCAGTAGTATAGAGAGGGATACGGGGCCCCAGCATTTT,CASSIERDTGPQHF
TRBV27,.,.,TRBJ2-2,TGTGCCAGCAGGGATACGAACACCGGGGAGCTGTTTTTT,CASRDTNTGELFF
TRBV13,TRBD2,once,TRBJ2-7,TGTGCCAGCAGCTTAGATCTAGCGGGGCCGGGGGAGCAGTACTTC,CASSLDLAGPGEQYF
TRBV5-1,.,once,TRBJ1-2,TGCGCCAGCAGCTTGGCCCAGCAGAAAAATGGCTACACCTTC,CASSLAQQKNGYTF
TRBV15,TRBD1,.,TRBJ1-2,TGTGCCACCAGCAGAGTTTCGGACAGGGCCTATGGCTACACCTTC,CATSRVSDRAYGYTF
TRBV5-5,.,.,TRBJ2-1,TGTGCCAGCACCCTAGGAGGCTACAATGAGCAGTTCTTC,CASTLGGYNEQFF
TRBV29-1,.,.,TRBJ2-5,TGCAGCGTTCAAGGTGGGGGGCGACGACCTCAAGAGACCCAGTACTTC,CSVQGGGRRPQETQYF
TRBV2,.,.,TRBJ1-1,TGTGCCCGGGCCGTGAACACTGAAGCTTTCTTT,CARAVNTEAFF
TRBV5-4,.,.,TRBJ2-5,TGTGCCAGCAGCTTGGGCGGGATTGGTCAGACCCAGTACTTC,CASSLGGIGQTQYF
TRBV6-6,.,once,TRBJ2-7,TGTGCCAGCACAGGGTTCGTGGCCTACGAGCAGTACTTC,CASTGFVAYEQYF
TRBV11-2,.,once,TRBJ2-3,TGTGCCAGCAGCTTATCCGCTTCTAGCACAGATACGCAGTATTTT,CASSLSASSTDTQYF
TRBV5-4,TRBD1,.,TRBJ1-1,TGTGCCAGCAGCTTTACAGGACAGGGGAAGAACACTGAAGCTTTCTTT,CASSFTGQGKNTEAFF
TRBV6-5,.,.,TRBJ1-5,TGTGCCAGCAGTTATGGCCCCACAGGGTCCAATCAGCCCCAGCATTTT,CASSYGPTGSNQPQHF
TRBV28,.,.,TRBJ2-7,TGTGCCAGCAGTTTACCTCGGACTGGAAGCTCCTACGAGCAGTACTTC,CASSLPRTGSSYEQYF
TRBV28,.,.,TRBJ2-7,TGTGCCAGCAGTTTAGGGGAGGGGGCGTACGTTACTTGGGGCTACGAGCAGTACTTC,CASSLGEGAYVTWGYEQYF
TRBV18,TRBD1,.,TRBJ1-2,TGTGCCAGCTCATCCGCCGGGACAGGGGAAGGTGGCTACACCTTC,CASSSAGTGEGGYTF
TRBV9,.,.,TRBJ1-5,TGTGCCAGCAGTAATAGCAATCAGCCCCAGCATTTT,CASSNSNQPQHF
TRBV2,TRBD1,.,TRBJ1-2,TGTGCCTTCCAAACTCCAGGGGGCTATGGCTACACCTTC,CAFQTPGGYGYTF
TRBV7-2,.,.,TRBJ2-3,TGTGCCAGCAGCTCCATCCCCCCCCCGATTTCGCCCACAGATACGCAGTATTTT,CASSSIPPPISPTDTQYF
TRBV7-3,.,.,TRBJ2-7,TGTGCCAGCAGCTTAATCAGGGGGGACGAGCAGTACTTC,CASSLIRGDEQYF
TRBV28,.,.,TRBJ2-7,TGTGCCAGCAGTCTCCTGTCCCCCTACGAGCAGTACTTC,CASSLLSPYEQYF
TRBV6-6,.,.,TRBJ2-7,TGTGCCAGCAGTCAACACGGGAAGTACGAGCAGTACTTC,CASSQHGKYEQYF
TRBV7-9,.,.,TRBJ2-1,TGTGCCACCTCAGCTTCTCTAGGGCCACACAATGAGCAGTTCTTC,CATSASLGPHNEQFF
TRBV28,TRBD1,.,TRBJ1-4,TGTGCCAGCAGTACCGGGACAGTTAATGAAAAACTGTTTTTT,CASSTGTVNEKLFF
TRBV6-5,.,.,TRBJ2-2,TGTGCCAGCAGTTACGAAGGGGGCGGGGAGCTGTTTTTT,CASSYEGGGELFF
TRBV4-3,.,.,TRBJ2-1,TGCGCCAGCAGCCTCGACAGAGGGGGGAATGAGCAGTTCTTC,CASSLDRGGNEQFF
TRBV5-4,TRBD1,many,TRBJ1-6,TGTGCCAGCAGCTTGGAGTGGGGACAGGGGGATTCACCCCTCCACTTT,CASSLEWGQGDSPLHF
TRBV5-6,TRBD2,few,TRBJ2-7,TGTGCCAGCAGCCTTACCGGGACTAGAGACGAGCAGTACTTC,CASSLTGTRDEQYF
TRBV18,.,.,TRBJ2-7,TGTGCCAGCTCACCACAGTCTTACGAGCAGTACTTC,CASSPQSYEQYF
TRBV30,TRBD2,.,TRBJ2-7,TGTGCCTGGAAATCGGGACTAGCCGTCTACGAGCAGTACTTC,CAWKSGLAVYEQYF
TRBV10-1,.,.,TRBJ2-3,TGCGCCAGCAGTCTCCCCCTATTTACAGGGACCGAAAATACGCAGTATTTT,CASSLPLFTGTENTQYF
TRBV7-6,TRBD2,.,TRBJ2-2,TGTGCCAGCAGCTTAGTTGCGGGAGAGGATACCGGGGAGCTGTTTTTT,CASSLVAGEDTGELFF
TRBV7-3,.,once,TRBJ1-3,TGTGCCAGCAGCTTATGGGGGAACTCTGGAAACACCATATATTTT,CASSLWGNSGNTIYF